This TCR beta chain was captured in a study of cytomegalovirus exposure and HLA in healthy donors. Study-level background: Genotyping showed around 81% of 398 donors falling in the Caucasian-associated ancestry cluster. General study results and limits: Later examination showed HLA-associated TCR beta chains had greater clonal expansion than equally common others. Cytomegalovirus-associated TCR beta chains were listed, numbering some 170.

As regards this clone: The antigen is undetermined. Other DNA sequences in the sample encode the same CDR3.

This CDR3 comprises 16 residues. V was pared by 1 base and J by 0 bases, with 12 bases between. Germline V lookup: CDR1 SGHTA, CDR2 FQGNSA. The PCR used 60 Vbeta and 13 Jbeta primers. Profiling relied on immunoSEQ multiplex PCR, and the TCRdb table lists in-frame clones only, not all of them. The table shows fewer than 200,000 clones, with about four fifths occurring only once. The TCR originated in a woman aged 18-29 years in good health and CMV-seronegative. The sample consisted of PBMCs. V and J are TRBV7-2 and TRBJ1-1, with no clear D. In DNA form, the CDR3 reads TGTGCCAGCAGCTTAGTCGGCGGAGGAATGAACACTGAAGCTTTCTTT. Its translation: CASSLVGGGMNTEAFF.